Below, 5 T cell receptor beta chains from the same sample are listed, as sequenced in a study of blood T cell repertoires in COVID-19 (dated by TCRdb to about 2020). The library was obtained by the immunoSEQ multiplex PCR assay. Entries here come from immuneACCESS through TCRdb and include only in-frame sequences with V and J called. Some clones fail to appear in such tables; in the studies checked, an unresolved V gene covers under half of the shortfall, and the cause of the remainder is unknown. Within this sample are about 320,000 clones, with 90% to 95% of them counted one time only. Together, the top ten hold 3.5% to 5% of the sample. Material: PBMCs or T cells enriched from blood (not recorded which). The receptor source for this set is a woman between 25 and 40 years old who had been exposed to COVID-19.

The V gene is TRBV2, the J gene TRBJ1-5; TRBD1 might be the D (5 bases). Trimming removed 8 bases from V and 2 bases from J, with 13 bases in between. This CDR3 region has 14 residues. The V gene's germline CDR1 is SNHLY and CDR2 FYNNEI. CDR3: CASGVDSGNQPQHF. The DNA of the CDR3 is TGTGCCAGCGGGGTAGACAGTGGCAATCAGCCCCAGCATTTT.

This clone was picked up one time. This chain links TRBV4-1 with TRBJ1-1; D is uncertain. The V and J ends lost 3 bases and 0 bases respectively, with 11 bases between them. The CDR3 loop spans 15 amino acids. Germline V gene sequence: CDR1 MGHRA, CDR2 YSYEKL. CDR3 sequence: CASSQGNSLNTEAFF. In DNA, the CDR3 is TGCGCCAGCAGCCAGGGTAACAGCTTGAACACTGAAGCTTTCTTT.

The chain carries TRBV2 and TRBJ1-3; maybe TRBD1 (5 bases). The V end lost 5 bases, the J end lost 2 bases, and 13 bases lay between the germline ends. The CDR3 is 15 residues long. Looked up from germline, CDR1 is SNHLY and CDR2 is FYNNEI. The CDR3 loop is CASSLQGRAGNTIYF. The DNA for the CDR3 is TGTGCCAGCAGTCTCCAGGGAAGGGCTGGAAACACCATATATTTT.

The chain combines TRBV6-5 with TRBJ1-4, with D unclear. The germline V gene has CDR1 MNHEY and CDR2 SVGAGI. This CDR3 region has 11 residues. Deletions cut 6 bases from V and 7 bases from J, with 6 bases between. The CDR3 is CASRRGEKLFF. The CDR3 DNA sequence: TGTGCCAGCAGGCGCGGTGAAAAACTGTTTTTT.

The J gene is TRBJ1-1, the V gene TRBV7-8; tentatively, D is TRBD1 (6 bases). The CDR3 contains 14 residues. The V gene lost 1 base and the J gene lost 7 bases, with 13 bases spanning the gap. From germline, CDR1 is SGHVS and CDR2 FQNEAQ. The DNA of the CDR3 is TGTGCCAGCAGCTTAGAGCGCAGGGGAAATGAAGCTTTCTTT. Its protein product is CASSLERRGNEAFF.